The source of this T cell receptor beta chain is a study of PD-1 blockade in classical Hodgkin lymphoma. Note on this clone: Its antigen is unknown. Other DNA sequences in the sample encode the same CDR3.

Trimming took off 0 bases at V and 4 bases at J, with 8 bases between the two ends. Germline V CDR1 and CDR2: SGHRS, YFSETQ. The CDR3 covers 13 residues. Brentuximab vedotin exposure varied among the patients, all of whom had relapsed after autologous stem cell transplantation. General study points: There was a significant rise in CD4+ TCR diversity by C4D1, with no such rise for CD8+. Patients excluded were those beginning nivolumab under 1 year after ASCT. When set against healthy donors, newly diagnosed patients were reported to show lower baseline TCR diversity. Complete responders' baseline diversity resembled that of newly diagnosed patients.

The protocol was immunoSEQ multiplex PCR, while the TCRdb copy is restricted to in-frame clones and leaves out a portion. This table has tens of thousands of clones, over 60% appearing once. The chain is built from TRBV5-1 and TRBJ2-7; the D gene is possibly TRBD1 (6 bases). This sample comprised peripheral blood mononuclear cells (PBMCs), obtained before the second cycle of nivolumab. This TCR derives from a human donor with classical Hodgkin lymphoma. CDR3 loop: CASSLGGGYEQYF. The CDR3 DNA reads TGCGCCAGCAGCTTGGGAGGGGGATACGAGCAGTACTTC.